One sample yielded the 21 T cell receptor beta chains listed below, sequenced in a study of response to subunit inactivated influenza vaccine. TCRdb reprocessed the RT-PCR reads with MiXCR, giving one entry per CDR3 protein. This repertoire shows 650,000 or so distinct CDR3 sequences, 14% found once; its top ten account for 7.5% to 8%. Specimen: PBMCs from blood, collected about 14 days before vaccination. These receptors all come from a middle-aged man who received an inactivated influenza vaccine.

The genes are TRBV10-3 and TRBJ2-1, with TRBD2 matching 7 bases. Germline assignment: CDR1 ENHRY and CDR2 SYGVKD. The CDR3 length is 17 residues. J gave up 1 base and V 8 bases, and 14 bases lay outside the gene matches. Here the CDR3 reads CAIGLAASGGSYNEQFF. DNA of the CDR3: TGTGCCATCGGCCTAGCGGCTTCGGGGGGTTCCTACAATGAGCAGTTCTTC.

In the case of this clonotype: The junction differs from germline at one of its ends, possibly a read error. J is TRBJ1-6 and V is TRBV7-2; no definite D call. This CDR3 spans 14 amino acids. Per the germline V gene, CDR1 is SGHTA and CDR2 is FQGNSA. CDR3 in amino acids: CASILDGGYSPLHF. The CDR3 DNA follows: TGTGCCAGCATCTTAGACGGAGGCTATTCACCCCTCCACTTT.

This clonotype was detected only a few times. The rearrangement uses TRBV14 and TRBJ2-2; 9 nucleotides line up with TRBD2. The CDR3 spans 15 residues. The ends lost 6 bases at V and 1 base at J; junction bases unmatched: 3. Germline CDR1 SGHDN, CDR2 FVKESK. The CDR3 loop reads CASRRTSENTGELFF. For the CDR3, the DNA is TGTGCCAGCAGAAGGACTAGCGAGAACACCGGGGAGCTGTTTTTT.

With respect to this clonotype: A junction end diverges from the germline sequence, so it may reflect a read error. The V call is TRBV20-1, the J call TRBJ2-2, with D possibly TRBD2 on 5 matching bases. Germline-derived CDR1 and CDR2 are DFQATT and SNEGSKA (reference sequence). The CDR3 is 17 amino acids. The CDR3 reads CCARDVSEQSNTGELFF. The CDR3 nucleotides are TGCTGTGCTAGAGATGTTAGCGAGCAGTCGAACACCGGGGAGCTGTTTTTT.

This clonotype turned up a few times. The rearrangement links TRBV24-1 to TRBJ2-7; 13 nucleotides match TRBD2. The trim removed 6 bases at V and 5 bases at J, leaving 6 bases unmatched. The CDR3 length is 15 residues. CDR1 and CDR2 from the germline V gene are KGHDR and SFDVKD. CDR3 sequence (DNA): TGTGCCACCAGTCAGACTAGCGGGAGGCTTGACGAGCAGTACTTC. Amino acids: CATSQTSGRLDEQYF.

The chain couples TRBV30 to TRBJ1-2, with 8 positions matching TRBD1. Germline trimming cut 3 bases from V and 3 bases from J; bases unmatched to any gene: 6. The CDR3 runs 14 residues. Germline CDR1 and CDR2: GTSNPN and SVGIG (reference sequence). The CDR3 here is CAWSPGQDYYGYTF. Written as DNA, the CDR3 is TGTGCCTGGAGCCCGGGACAGGACTACTATGGCTACACCTTC.

The chain carries TRBV18 and TRBJ2-7; D assignment may be TRBD1 or TRBD2 (5 bases each). This CDR3 is built from 16 residues. The V end was cut by 1 base, the J end by 6 bases, with 19 bases between. Germline CDR1 is KGHSH and CDR2 is LQKENI. CDR3 nucleotide sequence: TGTGCCAGCTCACCACGGGCGGGCCAGGGAATGGTCGAGCAGTACTTC. It translates to CASSPRAGQGMVEQYF.

This clonotype was seen many times. The V and J genes are TRBV4-2 and TRBJ2-1, with D unclear. V lost 1 base to trimming and J lost 10 bases, with 8 bases between them. Germline lookup yields CDR1 LGHNA and CDR2 YNFKEQ. CDR3 size: 12 residues. CDR3 in amino acids: CASSQVANEQFF. The CDR3 DNA reads TGTGCCAGCAGCCAAGTTGCTAACGAGCAGTTCTTC.

This chain links TRBV6-5 with TRBJ2-1; D possibly corresponds to TRBD2 (6 bases). CDR3 size: 13 residues. The germline V and J ends were trimmed by 2 bases and 5 bases, with 7 bases remaining between them. The germline V gene has CDR1 MNHEY and CDR2 SVGAGI. The CDR3 DNA reads as TGTGCCAGCAGTTACGGGACTCACAATGAGCAGTTCTTC. Translated: CASSYGTHNEQFF.

Many counts were recorded for this clonotype. The chain links TRBV27 to TRBJ2-7, with 10 bases identical to TRBD2. V gave up 2 bases and J gave up 5 bases; unmatched junction bases: 3. The germline gives CDR1 MNHEY, CDR2 SMNVEV (reference sequence). The CDR3 length is 14 residues. CDR3 nucleotides: TGTGCCAGCAGTTTAATAGCGGGAGGTGACGAGCAGTACTTC. This codes for CASSLIAGGDEQYF.

This clonotype was seen repeatedly, ten times or more. This chain joins TRBV7-9 and TRBJ2-2; D is unresolved. Germline CDR1 reads SEHNR; CDR2 reads FQNEAQ (reference sequence). The CDR3 is 15 amino acids. Between the trimmed V and J ends, which lost 4 bases and 1 base, there was a span of 10 bases. CDR3 nucleotide sequence: TGTGCCAGCAGCTCCCCCCGACAGAACACCGGGGAGCTGTTTTTT. Translating it yields CASSSPRQNTGELFF.

The table lists this clonotype with a few counts. This chain links TRBV5-6 with TRBJ1-4; D remains unclear. Germline V lookup: CDR1 SGHDT, CDR2 YYEEEE. V was shortened by 1 base and J by 5 bases, with 9 bases between the two germline ends. The CDR3 runs 14 residues. The CDR3 loop reads CASSLLAGNEKLFF. CDR3 DNA: TGTGCCAGCAGCTTGTTGGCTGGGAATGAAAAACTGTTTTTT.

V is TRBV6-1 and J is TRBJ1-1; D perhaps matches TRBD1 (6 bases). CDR1 and CDR2 (germline): MNHNS, SASEGT. The V end was cut by 3 bases, the J end by 4 bases, with 12 bases between. The CDR3 runs 14 residues. The CDR3 bases are TGTGCCAGCAGTGAGCTGGGGGCGCGCACTGAAGCTTTCTTT. The encoded protein is CASSELGARTEAFF.

The V and J genes are TRBV5-1 and TRBJ1-1, with 7 bases that match TRBD1. This CDR3 contains 15 residues. Germline CDR1 and CDR2: SGHRS and YFSETQ. J was trimmed by 2 bases and V by 4 bases; bases with no gene match: 8. The CDR3 region is CASSDWGTVNTEAFF. The DNA for the CDR3 is TGCGCCAGCAGCGATTGGGGGACAGTTAACACTGAAGCTTTCTTT.

This clonotype was observed at least ten times. The rearrangement joins TRBV14 to TRBJ1-2; 8 nucleotides align to TRBD1. V shed 4 bases, J shed 4 bases, and the junction held 8 bases outside the gene matches. CDR1 and CDR2 from the germline V gene are SGHDN and FVKESK. The CDR3 is made up of 15 amino acids. The CDR3 here is CASSPYDRGFYGYTF. For the CDR3, the DNA is TGTGCCAGCAGCCCTTACGACAGGGGCTTCTATGGCTACACCTTC.

This clonotype has more than one count but fewer than ten. This chain uses TRBV11-1 with TRBJ1-2; TRBD1 agrees at 8 bases. Germline-derived CDR1 and CDR2 are SGHAT and FQDESV (reference sequence). V shed 2 bases, J shed 6 bases, and the junction held 17 bases outside the gene matches. CDR3 length equals 18 residues. CDR3 DNA sequence: TGTGCCAGCAGCTTACCTTCTCTCCTGGGACAGGAGGCGAATGGCTACACCTTC. This encodes CASSLPSLLGQEANGYTF.

The chain links TRBV29-1 to TRBJ2-7; 8 bases match TRBD1. This CDR3 is 12 amino acids long. With V trimmed by 6 bases and J by 5 bases, 6 bases remained unmatched. The germline CDR1 and CDR2 sequences are SQVTM and ANQGSEA. CDR3 residues: CSVIRTGNEQYF. The DNA of the CDR3 is TGCAGCGTGATACGGACAGGGAACGAGCAGTACTTC.

There are a few counts of this clonotype. The chain links TRBV29-1 to TRBJ1-1, with TRBD1 as a possible D gene (5 bases). Germline V gene sequence: CDR1 SQVTM, CDR2 ANQGSEA. The CDR3 sequence is 13 residues long. Trimming took off 2 bases at V and 4 bases at J, with 11 bases between the two ends. The CDR3 nucleotides read TGCAGCGTTGAAAGACAGTTAAGCACTGAAGCTTTCTTT. Encoded protein: CSVERQLSTEAFF.

This clonotype was counted many times. The chain carries TRBV29-1 and TRBJ2-1; 12 bases align to TRBD2. Germline V lookup: CDR1 SQVTM, CDR2 ANQGSEA. CDR3 size: 14 residues. CDR3 DNA sequence: TGCACCGCGTACGGGACTAGCGGGTACAATGAGCAGTTCTTC. This gives the protein CTAYGTSGYNEQFF.

This clonotype has only a few counts. The gene calls are TRBV5-6 and TRBJ2-7; maybe TRBD2 (6 bases). The CDR3 runs 18 residues. In germline, CDR1 is SGHDT, CDR2 YYEEEE. The V end was cut by 0 bases, the J end by 3 bases, with 22 bases between. CDR3 DNA sequence: TGTGCCAGCAGCTTGGCCGTTCTGCTGGGTAGCGGATACTACGAGCAGTACTTC. Its protein product is CASSLAVLLGSGYYEQYF.

The DNA for the CDR3 is TGTGCCAGCAGCCCCCTCGGACCGCAATTCACAGATACGCAGTATTTT. It codes for CASSPLGPQFTDTQYF. The chain has TRBV6-1 and TRBJ2-3; D uncertain. Germline lookup yields CDR1 MNHNS and CDR2 SASEGT. CDR3 length: 16 residues. V lost 6 bases and J lost 2, with 18 bases in between.